This T cell receptor (beta chain) was sequenced in a study of T cells expressing NK-cell markers. At the level of the study: Seven HCMV-seropositive donors and one seronegative donor made up the eight sequenced donors. Study findings and constraints: A handful of donors showed these clonotypes also leading the CD3+CD56-NKG2C+ fraction. In a handful of donors, dominant NKG2C+ clonotypes were about 1.0-7.0% of CD8+ T cells.

The CDR3 sequence is 11 residues long. Germline values: CDR1 ENHRY, CDR2 SYGVKD. TCRdb reprocessed the 5' RACE reads; each CDR3 protein has one entry and no DNA is given. There are about 150,000 distinct CDR3 sequences in the sample, with more than 35% held by the top ten. Of note for this clonotype: Its antigen is not identified.

Specimen: blood T cells: a sorted CD56 or NKG2C T cell subset, CD4+ or CD8+ T cells, or bulk PBMC T cells (not recorded which). This clonotype was sampled from a woman aged 45-65 years in good health. The chain has TRBV10-3 and TRBJ2-7. The CDR3 reads CAIRSSYEQYF.